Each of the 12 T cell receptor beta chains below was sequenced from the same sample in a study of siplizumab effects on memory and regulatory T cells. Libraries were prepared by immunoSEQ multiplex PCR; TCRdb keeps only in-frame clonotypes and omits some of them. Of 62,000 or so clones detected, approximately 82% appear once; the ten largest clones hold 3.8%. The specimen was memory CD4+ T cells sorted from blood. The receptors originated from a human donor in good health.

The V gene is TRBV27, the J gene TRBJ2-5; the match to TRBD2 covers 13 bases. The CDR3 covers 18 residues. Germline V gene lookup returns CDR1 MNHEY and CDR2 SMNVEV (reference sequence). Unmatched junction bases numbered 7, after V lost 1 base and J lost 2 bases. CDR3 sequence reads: CASSLLRLAGGQQETQYF. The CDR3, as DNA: TGTGCCAGCAGTTTATTAAGACTAGCGGGAGGCCAGCAAGAGACCCAGTACTTC.

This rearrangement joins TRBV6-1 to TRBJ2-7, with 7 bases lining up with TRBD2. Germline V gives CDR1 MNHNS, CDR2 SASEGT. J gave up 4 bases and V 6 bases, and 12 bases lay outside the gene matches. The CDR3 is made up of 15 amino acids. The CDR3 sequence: CASRATSASGYEQYF. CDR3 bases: TGTGCCAGCAGGGCAACTAGCGCAAGTGGGTACGAGCAGTACTTC.

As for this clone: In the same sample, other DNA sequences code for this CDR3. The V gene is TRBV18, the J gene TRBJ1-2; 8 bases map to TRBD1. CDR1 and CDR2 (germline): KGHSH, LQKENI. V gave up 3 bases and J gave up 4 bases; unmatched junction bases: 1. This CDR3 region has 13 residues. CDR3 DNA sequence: TGTGCCAGCTCACCGGACAGGGCCTATGGCTACACCTTC. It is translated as CASSPDRAYGYTF.

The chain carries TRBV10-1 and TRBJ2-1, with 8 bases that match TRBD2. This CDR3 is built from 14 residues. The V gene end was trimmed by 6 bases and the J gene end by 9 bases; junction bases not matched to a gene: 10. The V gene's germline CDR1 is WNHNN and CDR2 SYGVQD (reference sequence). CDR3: CASRPQAGAGEQFF. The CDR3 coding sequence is TGCGCCAGCAGGCCTCAAGCGGGAGCTGGTGAGCAGTTCTTC.

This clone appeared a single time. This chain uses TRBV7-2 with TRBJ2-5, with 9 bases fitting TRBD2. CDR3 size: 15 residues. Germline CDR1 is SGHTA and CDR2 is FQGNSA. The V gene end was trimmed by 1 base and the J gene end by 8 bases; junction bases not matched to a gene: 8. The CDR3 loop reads CASSLVFGGGETQYF. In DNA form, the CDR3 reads TGTGCCAGCAGCTTAGTTTTCGGCGGGGGGGAAACCCAGTACTTC.

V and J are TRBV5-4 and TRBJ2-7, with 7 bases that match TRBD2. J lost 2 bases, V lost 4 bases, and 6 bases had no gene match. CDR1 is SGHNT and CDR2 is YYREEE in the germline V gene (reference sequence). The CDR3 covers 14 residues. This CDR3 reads CASSPGLVPYEQYF. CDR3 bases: TGTGCCAGCAGCCCCGGACTAGTTCCCTACGAGCAGTACTTC.

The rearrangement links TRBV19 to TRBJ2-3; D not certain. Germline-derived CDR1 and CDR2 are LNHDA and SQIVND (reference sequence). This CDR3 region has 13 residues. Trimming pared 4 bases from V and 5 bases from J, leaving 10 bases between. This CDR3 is CASSTPSEDTQYF. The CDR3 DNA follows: TGTGCCAGTAGTACCCCATCAGAAGATACGCAGTATTTT. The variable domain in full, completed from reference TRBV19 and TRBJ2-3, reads DGGITQSPKYLFRKEGQNVTLSCEQNLNHDAMYWYRQDPGQGLRLIYYSQIVNDFQKGDIAEGYSVSREKKESFPLTVTSAQKNPTAFYLCASSTPSEDTQYFGPGTRLTVL.

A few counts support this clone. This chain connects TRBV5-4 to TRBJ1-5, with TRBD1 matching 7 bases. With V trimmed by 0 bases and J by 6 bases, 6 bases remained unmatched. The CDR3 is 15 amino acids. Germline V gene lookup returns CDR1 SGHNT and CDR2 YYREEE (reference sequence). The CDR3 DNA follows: TGTGCCAGCAGCTTGGACAGGGGCCAGGGTCAGCCCCAGCATTTT. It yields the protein CASSLDRGQGQPQHF.

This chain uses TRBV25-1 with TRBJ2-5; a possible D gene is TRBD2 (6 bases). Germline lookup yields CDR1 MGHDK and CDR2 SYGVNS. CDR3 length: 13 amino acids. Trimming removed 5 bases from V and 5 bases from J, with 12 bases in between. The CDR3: CASSYSGGETQYF. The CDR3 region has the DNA TGTGCCAGCAGTTATTCTGGAGGGGAGACCCAGTACTTC.

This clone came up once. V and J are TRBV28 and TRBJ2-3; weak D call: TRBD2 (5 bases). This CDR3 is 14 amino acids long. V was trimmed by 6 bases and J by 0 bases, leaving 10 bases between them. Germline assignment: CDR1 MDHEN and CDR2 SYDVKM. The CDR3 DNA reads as TGTGCCAGCAGACCGGGAACTAGCACAGATACGCAGTATTTT. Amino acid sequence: CASRPGTSTDTQYF.

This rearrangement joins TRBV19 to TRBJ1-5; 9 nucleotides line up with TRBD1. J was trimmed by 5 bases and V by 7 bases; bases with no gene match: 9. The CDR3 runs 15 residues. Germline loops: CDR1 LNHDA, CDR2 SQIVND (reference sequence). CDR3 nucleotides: TGTGCCAGTAATCCGGACAGGGGAGATTATCAGCCCCAGCATTTT. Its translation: CASNPDRGDYQPQHF.

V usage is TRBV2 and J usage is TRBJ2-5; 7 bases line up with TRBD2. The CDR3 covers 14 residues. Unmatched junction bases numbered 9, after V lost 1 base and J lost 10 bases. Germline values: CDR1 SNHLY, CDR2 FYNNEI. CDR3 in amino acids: CASSEGPGGEGQYF. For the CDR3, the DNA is TGTGCCAGCAGTGAAGGGCCCGGCGGGGAGGGCCAGTACTTC. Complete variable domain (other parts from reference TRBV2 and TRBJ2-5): EPEVTQTPSHQVTQMGQEVILRCVPISNHLYFYWYRQILGQKVEFLVSFYNNEISEKSEIFDDQFSVERPDGSNFTLKIRSTKLEDSAMYFCASSEGPGGEGQYFGPGTRLLVL.